This T cell receptor (beta chain) was identified during a study of T cells expressing NK-cell markers. Germline V gene sequence: CDR1 SEHNR, CDR2 FQNEAQ (reference sequence). The CDR3 length is 17 residues. One entry per CDR3 protein, without DNA, is what TCRdb gives after re-calling the 5' RACE reads. The data show 350,000 to 400,000 distinct CDR3 sequences, and the top ten clones hold about 10%. Sequencing used blood T cells: a sorted CD56 or NKG2C T cell subset, CD4+ or CD8+ T cells, or bulk PBMC T cells (not recorded which). V is TRBV7-9 and J is TRBJ2-1; with no DNA, the TCRdb D assignment of TRBD2 cannot be verified. The clonotype originates from a woman aged 45-65 years in good health. The CDR3: CASSPVLRGRRPNEQFF. The full variable domain, rest sourced from reference TRBV7-9 and TRBJ2-1, is DTGVSQNPRHKITKRGQNVTFRCDPISEHNRLYWYRQTLGQGPEFLTYFQNEAQLEKSRLLSDRFSAERPKGSFSTLEIQRTEQGDSAMYLCASSPVLRGRRPNEQFFGPGTRLTVL.